These 22 T cell receptor beta chains originate from one sample sequenced in a study of shared clonotypes between healthy human individuals. The assay was immunoSEQ multiplex PCR, and TCRdb's table has in-frame clones only and misses some. The top ten hold under 0.45% of the sample, which has 2.3 million or so clones, approximately 95% seen once. The sample consisted of naive CD4+ T cells from PBMCs. Subset specified: CD45RA+ positively selected. These receptors came from a man aged 18 to 29 in good health. Some clones in this sample may be carry-over from other donors' samples.

This clone was seen only once. The chain is built from TRBV29-1 and TRBJ2-5; D remains unclear. Germline CDR1 is SQVTM and CDR2 is ANQGSEA. The CDR3 is made up of 14 amino acids. V lost 3 bases and J 1 base, leaving 12 bases between the germline ends. The CDR3 is CSVEDGIAQETQYF. CDR3 coding DNA: TGCAGCGTTGAGGACGGAATCGCCCAAGAGACCCAGTACTTC.

The chain carries TRBV7-8 and TRBJ1-2, with 9 nucleotides matching TRBD1. The CDR3 has 17 residues. Trimming took 3 bases from V and 0 from J; bases not matched to a gene: 8. The germline V gene encodes CDR1 SGHVS and CDR2 FQNEAQ. The CDR3 spells CASSLGRDRAANYGYTF. CDR3 in DNA: TGTGCCAGCAGCTTGGGTCGGGACAGGGCGGCTAACTATGGCTACACCTTC.

This clone was seen once. The genes are TRBV23-1 and TRBJ1-4; 9 bases align to TRBD1. TRBV23-1 is designated an ORF whose function remains uncertain. V shed 2 bases, J shed 8 bases, and the junction held 6 bases outside the gene matches. This CDR3 is 15 amino acids long. The CDR3 loop is CASSQPGQGEEKLFF. CDR3 sequence (DNA): TGCGCCAGCAGTCAACCGGGACAGGGTGAGGAAAAACTGTTTTTT.

The gene calls are TRBV4-1 and TRBJ2-1; D is possibly TRBD2 (6 bases). There are 12 residues in the CDR3. CDR1 is MGHRA and CDR2 is YSYEKL in the germline V gene. Trimming pared 10 bases from V and 8 bases from J, leaving 15 bases between. In nucleotides, the CDR3 is TGCGCCACCGGGGGTTTTTTAGATGAGCAGTTCTTC. As protein: CATGGFLDEQFF.

This chain links TRBV5-1 with TRBJ2-1, with 10 positions matching TRBD1. The V gene end was trimmed by 3 bases and the J gene end by 6 bases; junction bases not matched to a gene: 6. This CDR3 has 15 amino acids. CDR1 and CDR2 (germline): SGHRS, YFSETQ. The CDR3 protein is CASSYGTGEVNEQFF. The CDR3 DNA sequence: TGCGCCAGCAGCTACGGGACAGGGGAGGTCAATGAGCAGTTCTTC.

The V call is TRBV7-3, the J call TRBJ2-3; D unclear. The CDR3 extends over 14 amino acids. Germline loops: CDR1 SGHTA, CDR2 FQGTGA. V lost 5 bases, J lost 1 base, and 10 bases lay in between. Here the CDR3 reads CASSPTRGTDTQYF. As DNA, the CDR3 is TGTGCCAGCAGCCCCACACGGGGCACAGATACGCAGTATTTT.

This clone was counted only a few times. The chain links TRBV5-1 to TRBJ1-5; the D gene is possibly TRBD1 (6 bases). The CDR3 sequence is 12 residues long. CDR1 and CDR2 from the germline V gene are SGHRS and YFSETQ. V lost 0 bases, J lost 11 bases, and 9 bases lay in between. CDR3 bases: TGCGCCAGCAGCTTGGACGGACAGACCCAGCATTTT. Protein product: CASSLDGQTQHF.

This clone was seen only once. Written as DNA, the CDR3 is TGTGCCAGCAGCCCCGTCTCCGGGATTCAAGAGACCCAGTACTTC. Protein product: CASSPVSGIQETQYF. J is TRBJ2-5 and V is TRBV4-2; D might be TRBD2 (5 bases). The CDR3 is 15 residues long. Germline CDR1 and CDR2: LGHNA and YNFKEQ. V dropped 4 bases and J dropped 2 bases, with 14 bases sitting between them.

This sequence joins TRBV7-2 and TRBJ2-5; D may be TRBD2 (5 bases). Germline-derived CDR1 and CDR2 are SGHTA and FQGNSA. The CDR3 runs to 15 residues. V was cut by 3 bases and J by 0 bases, with 11 bases left in between. The CDR3 region has the DNA TGTGCCAGCAGCTTCGGCAGGAGGTACCAAGAGACCCAGTACTTC. Its protein is CASSFGRRYQETQYF. The whole variable domain, filled in from reference TRBV7-2 and TRBJ2-5, reads GAGVSQSPSNKVTEKGKDVELRCDPISGHTALYWYRQSLGQGLEFLIYFQGNSAPDKSGLPSDRFSAERTGGSVSTLTIQRTQQEDSAVYLCASSFGRRYQETQYFGPGTRLLVL.

J is TRBJ2-7 and V is TRBV2, with 8 bases lining up with TRBD2. The germline V gene has CDR1 SNHLY and CDR2 FYNNEI. J lost 5 bases, V lost 2 bases, and 11 bases had no gene match. This CDR3 region has 16 residues. The CDR3 sequence is CASSELAGGVTDEQYF. In DNA, the CDR3 is TGTGCCAGCAGTGAACTAGCGGGTGGAGTAACCGACGAGCAGTACTTC.

The chain is built from TRBV28 and TRBJ2-7; D remains ambiguous. Germline CDR1 is MDHEN and CDR2 is SYDVKM. The CDR3 consists of 17 residues. Trimming took off 8 bases at V and 3 bases at J, with 26 bases between the two ends. For the CDR3, the DNA is TGTGCCAGCGGCCCGACAAGCAATGGGCTGACTTTCTACGAGCAGTACTTC. Translated: CASGPTSNGLTFYEQYF.

The V gene is TRBV7-9, the J gene TRBJ2-1, with 7 nucleotides matching TRBD1. The J segment lost 0 bases and the V segment lost 4 bases, leaving 12 bases of the junction unmatched. CDR3 length equals 18 residues. Germline V gives CDR1 SEHNR, CDR2 FQNEAQ (reference sequence). The CDR3 reads CASSSTGTAISSYNEQFF. CDR3 nucleotide sequence: TGTGCCAGCAGCTCTACCGGGACAGCTATCAGCTCCTACAATGAGCAGTTCTTC.

The gene calls are TRBV27 and TRBJ2-1; TRBD2 matches at 12 bases. The CDR3 sequence is 12 residues long. Germline values: CDR1 MNHEY, CDR2 SMNVEV (reference sequence). The junction had 3 bases not matched to a gene; V was cut back by 4 bases and J by 14 bases. DNA for the CDR3: TGTGCCAGCAGTTCCCCTAGCGGGAGGGAGTTCTTC. It encodes CASSSPSGREFF.

The chain is built from TRBV6-1 and TRBJ1-1; D call uncertain. V gave up 2 bases and J gave up 1 base, with 5 bases separating them. The germline CDR1 and CDR2 sequences are MNHNS and SASEGT. This CDR3 comprises 13 residues. CDR3 nucleotides: TGTGCCAGCAGTGAATTGGGGAACACTGAAGCTTTCTTT. Protein sequence: CASSELGNTEAFF.

This chain links TRBV7-3 with TRBJ2-3; D is perhaps TRBD1 or TRBD2 (5 bases each). V was clipped by 5 bases and J by 2 bases, with 23 bases between them. The V gene's germline CDR1 is SGHTA and CDR2 FQGTGA. This CDR3 is 18 amino acids long. The CDR3 here is CASSPLPRVVGTTDTQYF. The CDR3 coding sequence is TGTGCCAGCAGCCCACTCCCGAGAGTGGTGGGGACCACAGATACGCAGTATTTT. The entire variable domain, with the rest obtained from reference TRBV7-3 and TRBJ2-3, is as follows: GAGVSQTPSNKVTEKGKYVELRCDPISGHTALYWYRQSLGQGPEFLIYFQGTGAADDSGLPNDRFFAVRPEGSVSTLKIQRTERGDSAVYLCASSPLPRVVGTTDTQYFGPGTRLTVL.

The chain recombines TRBV7-3 with TRBJ2-1, with 15 positions matching TRBD2. The CDR3 consists of 13 residues. The V gene end was trimmed by 8 bases and the J gene end by 9 bases; junction bases not matched to a gene: 2. Germline CDR1 reads SGHTA; CDR2 reads FQGTGA. The CDR3 region is CASGLAGGTEQFF. The CDR3 nucleotides read TGTGCCAGCGGACTAGCGGGAGGGACTGAGCAGTTCTTC.

This clone was recorded a few times. This rearrangement joins TRBV6-5 to TRBJ1-2; 7 bases align to TRBD1. The germline CDR1 and CDR2 sequences are MNHEY and SVGAGI. The trim removed 0 bases at V and 1 base at J, leaving 2 bases unmatched. The length of the CDR3 is 15 residues. CDR3 sequence: CASSYSGTDNYGYTF. Written as DNA, the CDR3 is TGTGCCAGCAGTTACTCGGGGACAGATAACTATGGCTACACCTTC.

The CDR3 bases are TGTGCCAGCAGTCGATCCGGGACAGCCTCCTACGAGCAGTACTTC. This translates into CASSRSGTASYEQYF. The V and J genes are TRBV6-5 and TRBJ2-7; 7 bases are shared with TRBD1. Germline V CDR1 and CDR2: MNHEY, SVGAGI. This CDR3 region has 15 residues. Trimming removed 5 bases from V and 0 bases from J; junction bases left unmatched: 7.

V gene TRBV5-1 combines with J gene TRBJ2-7, with D possibly being TRBD1 (8 bases). Germline CDR1 and CDR2: SGHRS and YFSETQ. This CDR3 has 17 residues. V lost 0 bases and J lost 4, with 20 bases in between. The CDR3 nucleotides are TGCGCCAGCAGCTTGGGGGTAGTCGGACAGGGAGGGTACGAGCAGTACTTC. This codes for CASSLGVVGQGGYEQYF.

The chain carries TRBV6-1 and TRBJ2-7; the D call may be TRBD1 or TRBD2 (5 bases each). Germline assignment: CDR1 MNHNS and CDR2 SASEGT. Trimming pared 2 bases from V and 8 bases from J, leaving 13 bases between. The CDR3 loop spans 13 amino acids. CDR3 coding DNA: TGTGCCAGCAGTGAACCCTATCGGGGACAGCAGTACTTC. This sequence encodes CASSEPYRGQQYF.

The J gene is TRBJ1-5, the V gene TRBV19, with unresolved D. Trimming removed 0 bases at V and 5 bases at J, with 5 bases between. The CDR3 is 13 amino acids. CDR1 and CDR2 from the germline V gene are LNHDA and SQIVND (reference sequence). The CDR3 spells CASSIDGYQPQHF. The DNA for the CDR3 is TGTGCCAGTAGTATAGATGGCTATCAGCCCCAGCATTTT.

This clone appeared a few times. Other nucleotide sequences from this sample produce the same CDR3. V gene TRBV7-9 combines with J gene TRBJ1-1; no clear D. Trimming took off 3 bases at V and 1 base at J, with 6 bases between the two ends. This CDR3 is built from 13 residues. Per the germline V gene, CDR1 is SEHNR and CDR2 is FQNEAQ (reference sequence). The CDR3 spells CASSLSANTEAFF. For the CDR3, the DNA is TGTGCCAGCAGCTTGAGCGCGAACACTGAAGCTTTCTTT.